A single sample gave rise to the 8 T cell receptor beta chains below, sequenced in a study of T-cell memory formation after mild COVID-19. TCRdb reprocessed the 5' RACE reads with MiXCR, giving one entry per CDR3 protein. Among about 340,000 distinct CDR3 sequences listed, roughly 14% were seen once. Sequencing used PBMCs or a T cell subset sorted from them (not recorded which). The receptors here all came from a man aged 18 to 35 who had mild COVID-19 (a few samples of this study predate the infection). Cell type and time point are not known.

V gene TRBV5-8 combines with J gene TRBJ2-1; D is ambiguous. V lost 4 bases, J lost 7 bases, and 15 bases lay in between. From germline, CDR1 is SGHTS and CDR2 YDEGEE. The CDR3 runs 14 residues. This CDR3 reads CASSTGYEANEQFF. The CDR3 nucleotides read TGTGCCAGCAGCACGGGTTATGAGGCGAATGAGCAGTTCTTC. The full variable domain, its missing parts supplied by reference TRBV5-8 and TRBJ2-1, is EAGVTQSPTHLIKTRGQQATLRCSPISGHTSVYWYQQALGLGLQFLLWYDEGEERNRGNFPPRFSGRQFPNYSSELNVNALELEDSALYLCASSTGYEANEQFFGPGTRLTVL.

This clonotype was recorded many times. The chain joins TRBV5-1 to TRBJ1-1; 8 nucleotides align to TRBD1. This CDR3 contains 15 residues. The germline gives CDR1 SGHRS, CDR2 YFSETQ. V lost 4 bases and J lost 0; bases outside the gene matches: 5. CDR3 protein: CASSTGQGLNTEAFF. CDR3 DNA sequence: TGCGCCAGCAGCACTGGACAGGGCCTGAACACTGAAGCTTTCTTT.

This clonotype was observed a few times. The chain joins TRBV5-1 to TRBJ1-6; maybe TRBD1 (5 bases). CDR1 SGHRS and CDR2 YFSETQ come from the germline V gene. CDR3 length: 17 amino acids. Trimming shortened V by 0 bases and J by 10 bases, and 20 bases separated the two germline ends. The CDR3, as DNA: TGCGCCAGCAGCTTGGACCCCCCGACAGTCACCCCATCACCCCTCCACTTT. Translation gives CASSLDPPTVTPSPLHF. The entire variable domain, with the rest obtained from reference TRBV5-1 and TRBJ1-6, is as follows: KAGVTQTPRYLIKTRGQQVTLSCSPISGHRSVSWYQQTPGQGLQFLFEYFSETQRNKGNFPGRFSGRQFSNSRSEMNVSTLELGDSALYLCASSLDPPTVTPSPLHFGNGTRLTVT.

This clonotype was seen more than once but under ten times. The rearrangement uses TRBV5-1 and TRBJ2-3; D gene uncertain. V lost 4 bases, J lost 0 bases, and 15 bases lay in between. Germline lookup yields CDR1 SGHRS and CDR2 YFSETQ. There are 16 residues in the CDR3. DNA for the CDR3: TGCGCCAGCAGCCCGGAGACGGCGACTAGCACAGATACGCAGTATTTT. The encoded protein is CASSPETATSTDTQYF.

The chain couples TRBV6-5 to TRBJ1-2, with TRBD1 matching 9 bases. V lost 6 bases to trimming and J lost 6 bases; unmatched junction nucleotides: 5. In germline, CDR1 is MNHEY, CDR2 SVGAGI. The CDR3 is made up of 13 amino acids. CDR3 sequence reads: CASRLTGGHGYTF. Written as DNA, the CDR3 is TGTGCCAGCAGACTTACAGGGGGCCATGGCTACACCTTC.

This clonotype was seen only a few times. The chain links TRBV18 to TRBJ2-1; D call uncertain. CDR1 is KGHSH, CDR2 LQKENI, per germline. Trimming shortened V by 3 bases and J by 0 bases, and 9 bases separated the two germline ends. The CDR3 length is 15 residues. The chain's CDR3 is CASSPGRSSYNEQFF. The CDR3, as DNA: TGTGCCAGCTCACCGGGCCGAAGCTCCTACAATGAGCAGTTCTTC.

This clonotype has more than one count but fewer than ten. This chain connects TRBV20-1 to TRBJ1-2; maybe TRBD1 (6 bases). The CDR3 has 12 amino acids. V lost 5 bases, J lost 3 bases, and 10 bases lay in between. The germline gives CDR1 DFQATT, CDR2 SNEGSKA (reference sequence). In nucleotides, the CDR3 is TGCAGTGCTGAGGACAGCTACTATGGCTACACCTTC. This gives the protein CSAEDSYYGYTF.

The chain is built from TRBV6-1 and TRBJ1-2; D is possibly TRBD1 (5 bases). The CDR3 sequence is 16 residues long. V lost 5 bases and J lost 1, with 17 bases in between. CDR1 is MNHNS and CDR2 is SASEGT in the germline V gene. CDR3 nucleotide sequence: TGTGCCAGCAGTCCTGGCGGCGCAGGGAGTAACTATGGCTACACCTTC. It yields the protein CASSPGGAGSNYGYTF.